This TCR beta chain was found in a study of T cell repertoires in cytomegalovirus infection. The V and J ends lost 4 bases and 6 bases, in that order; junction bases with no gene match: 9. The CDR3 totals 15 residues. Germline V gene data show CDR1 as SNHLY and CDR2 as FYNNEI. TCRdb re-analysed the reads in MiXCR, keeping a single row per CDR3 protein. Seen here are more than 250,000 distinct CDR3 sequences, roughly 15% observed once, and the top ten hold 8.8%. The sequence came from a human donor in good health (CMV status not recorded). Some clones in this sample may be carry-over from other donors' samples. The sequenced material came from PBMCs. The chain carries TRBV2 and TRBJ1-5; 7 bases are shared with TRBD1. CDR3 DNA: TGTGCCAGCAGTGCGGGGGACAGCCTGAGTCAGCCCCAGCATTTT. This gives the protein CASSAGDSLSQPQHF.